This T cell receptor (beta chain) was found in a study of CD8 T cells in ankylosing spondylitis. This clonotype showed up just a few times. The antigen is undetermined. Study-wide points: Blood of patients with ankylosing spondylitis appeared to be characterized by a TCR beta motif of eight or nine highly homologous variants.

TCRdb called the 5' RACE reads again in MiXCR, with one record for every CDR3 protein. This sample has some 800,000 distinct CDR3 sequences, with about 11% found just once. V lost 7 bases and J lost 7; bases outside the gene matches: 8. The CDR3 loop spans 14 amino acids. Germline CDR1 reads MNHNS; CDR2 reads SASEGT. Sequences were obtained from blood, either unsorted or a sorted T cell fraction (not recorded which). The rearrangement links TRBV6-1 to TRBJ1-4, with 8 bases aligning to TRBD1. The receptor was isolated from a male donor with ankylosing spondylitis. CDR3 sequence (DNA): TGTGCCAGCAAGATCGGACAGGGCAGTGAAAAACTGTTTTTT. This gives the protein CASKIGQGSEKLFF.